A selection of T cell receptor beta chains follows, all from one sample in a study of blood T cell repertoires in COVID-19. Sequencing was performed with immunoSEQ multiplex PCR; in TCRdb, only in-frame clones are kept and a portion is missing. The top ten hold approximately 3.5% of the sample, which has 200,000 or so clones, 75% to 90% seen once. Material: PBMCs or T cells enriched from blood (not recorded which). These receptors all stem from a woman in her late teens or twenties in a cohort exposed to, infected with or recovered from COVID-19 (not recorded which). Each CDR3 is given with its conserved first and last residue. A D gene is named only where the DNA matches it firmly. Size values are once, few and many counts, or a class for expanded clones, and some rows have none.

J | size | D | V | DNA | CDR3
TRBJ2-1 | once | - | TRBV14 | TGTGCCAGCAGCCAGACTCGGGTAGCGGTCAGGAGTAGGGACAATGAGCAGTTCTTC | CASSQTRVAVRSRDNEQFF
TRBJ2-2 | - | - | TRBV6-5 | TGTGCCAGCAGCCCATCCAACACCGGGGAGCTGTTTTTT | CASSPSNTGELFF
TRBJ1-5 | - | TRBD1 | TRBV7-3 | TGTGCCAGCAGCTGGACAGGCGGCCAGCCCCAGCATTTT | CASSWTGGQPQHF
TRBJ2-5 | once | TRBD2 | TRBV19 | TGTGCCAGTAGTCAACGGACTAGCGGGGGACAAGAGACCCAGTACTTC | CASSQRTSGGQETQYF
TRBJ2-5 | - | TRBD1 | TRBV5-6 | TGTGCCAGCAGCTCCACCGGGACAGAAGAGACCCAGTACTTC | CASSSTGTEETQYF
TRBJ1-2 | - | - | TRBV9 | TGTGCCAGCAGCGTTAATAGTTATGGCTACACCTTC | CASSVNSYGYTF
TRBJ1-3 | - | - | TRBV19 | TGTGCCAGTAGTCCCCAGGGGAGCTCTGGAAACACCATATATTTT | CASSPQGSSGNTIYF
TRBJ1-1 | - | TRBD1 | TRBV11-2 | TGTGCCAGCAGCTTAGATAGGGACAGGCGGGCTTTCTTT | CASSLDRDRRAFF
TRBJ2-3 | - | TRBD1 | TRBV6-5 | TGTGCCAGCAGCCGACAGGGGTTTAGCACAGATACGCAGTATTTT | CASSRQGFSTDTQYF
TRBJ1-1 | - | TRBD1 | TRBV5-1 | TGCGCCAGCGGAGACGGGACAGGGGGTCTGGGGGCTTTCTTT | CASGDGTGGLGAFF
TRBJ2-7 | - | TRBD2 | TRBV24-1 | TGTGCCACAGGGACTAGCGGCTACGAGCAGTACTTC | CATGTSGYEQYF
TRBJ2-6 | - | TRBD2 | TRBV24-1 | TGTGCCACCAGTGGGGGCGGGAGGCCTGGGGCCAACGTCCTGACTTTC | CATSGGGRPGANVLTF
TRBJ1-1 | - | - | TRBV10-3 | TGTGCCATCAGCGCAGGCCTCCCAAGGGGCACTGAAGCTTTCTTT | CAISAGLPRGTEAFF
TRBJ2-4 | - | - | TRBV29-1 | TGCAGCGTTGAAGCGCAGGGCATTCAGTACTTC | CSVEAQGIQYF
TRBJ2-1 | - | TRBD2 | TRBV10-1 | TGCGCCAGCAGTGATGGGACTAGCGGGAGGGCCGAGGAGCAGTTCTTC | CASSDGTSGRAEEQFF
TRBJ1-2 | - | - | TRBV12-3/TRBV12-4 | TGTGCCAGCAGTCCCGACTCTCATGGCTACACCTTC | CASSPDSHGYTF
TRBJ2-5 | few | TRBD2 | TRBV5-1 | TGCGCCAGCAGCCCGGGACTAGCGGAAGGGACCCAGTACTTC | CASSPGLAEGTQYF
TRBJ2-7 | once | TRBD1 | TRBV10-2 | TGCGCCAGCAGCCTGACAGGGGAAGGATACGAGCAGTACTTC | CASSLTGEGYEQYF
TRBJ2-2 | - | - | TRBV9 | TGTGCCAGCAGCGAACTGAGCGGGGAGCTGTTTTTT | CASSELSGELFF
TRBJ1-1 | - | - | TRBV13 | TGTGCCAGCAGCTCCCAGACAGGAAAGAACACTGAAGCTTTCTTT | CASSSQTGKNTEAFF
TRBJ1-1 | - | TRBD1 | TRBV15 | TGTGCCACCAGCAGAGACCGGGGACAGGGTGCTGAAGCTTTCTTT | CATSRDRGQGAEAFF
TRBJ1-1 | - | - | TRBV18 | TGTGCCAGCTCACAGGGGAGGGACACTGAAGCTTTCTTT | CASSQGRDTEAFF
TRBJ2-2 | - | TRBD2 | TRBV30 | TGTGCCTGGAGGCTAGCGGCCGGGGAGCTGTTTTTT | CAWRLAAGELFF
TRBJ2-1 | - | TRBD1 | TRBV6-5 | TGTTCCACGGGAAAGGGGTGGGACAGGGGGAATGAGCAGTTCTTC | CSTGKGWDRGNEQFF
TRBJ2-5 | - | - | TRBV19 | TGTGCCAGTAGTATCTCTATCCAAGAGACCCAGTACTTC | CASSISIQETQYF
TRBJ1-1 | - | - | TRBV5-4 | TGTGCCAGCAGGGCAGGGGTAGGAACTGAAGCTTTCTTT | CASRAGVGTEAFF
TRBJ1-6 | - | - | TRBV6-6 | TGTGCCAGCACTCTAGGGGAATCACCCCTCCACTTT | CASTLGESPLHF
TRBJ1-6 | - | - | TRBV5-6 | TGTGCCAGCAGCTTTGTGGGGCACAATTCACCCCTCCACTTT | CASSFVGHNSPLHF
TRBJ1-6 | - | - | TRBV7-9 | TGTGCCAGCAGCGCCCAGGGAGGCTCACCCCTCCACTTT | CASSAQGGSPLHF
TRBJ1-2 | - | TRBD1 | TRBV5-1 | TGCGCCAGCAGCGGGACAGATGTTAACTATGGCTACACCTTC | CASSGTDVNYGYTF
TRBJ1-3 | - | - | TRBV9 | TGTGCCAGCGGACCCAGGGTAGGGTCTGGAAACACCATATATTTT | CASGPRVGSGNTIYF
TRBJ1-2 | - | TRBD1 | TRBV9 | TGTGCCAGCAGCCAGACAGGGAAAGTTGACTATGGCTACACCTTC | CASSQTGKVDYGYTF
TRBJ2-7 | - | TRBD2 | TRBV27 | TGTGCCAGCAGTTTGGATGCACTAGCGGGAGGGCTGGCGGACGAGCAGTACTTC | CASSLDALAGGLADEQYF
TRBJ1-5 | - | - | TRBV4-2 | TGTGCCAGCAGCCAATCGACAGTGAATCAGCCCCAGCATTTT | CASSQSTVNQPQHF
TRBJ1-2 | once | - | TRBV15 | TGTGCCACCAGCAGAGATCGAGGACAGTGGGATGGCTACACCTTC | CATSRDRGQWDGYTF
TRBJ2-1 | - | - | TRBV20-1 | TGCAGTGCGCTCCGTCTAAATGAGCAGTTCTTC | CSALRLNEQFF
TRBJ1-1 | - | - | TRBV18 | TGTGCCAGCTCACCTGGGGGGGTCGACACTGAAGCTTTCTTT | CASSPGGVDTEAFF
TRBJ1-2 | - | TRBD1 | TRBV7-9 | TGTGCCAGCAGCTTAGGGACAGGAAAGCCTCCCTTC | CASSLGTGKPPF
TRBJ1-5 | - | - | TRBV2 | TGTGCCAGCAGTGACCCGGATCAGCCCCAGCATTTT | CASSDPDQPQHF
TRBJ2-7 | - | - | TRBV3-1/TRBV3-2 | TGTGCCAGCAGCCCTGCCGGGACTCCCTACGAGCAGTACTTC | CASSPAGTPYEQYF
TRBJ2-5 | - | TRBD2 | TRBV13 | TGTGCCAGCAGCCCTTGGACTAGCGGGAGGATTATAGGGGAGACCCAGTACTTC | CASSPWTSGRIIGETQYF
TRBJ1-2 | - | TRBD1 | TRBV11-2 | TGTGCCAGCAGCTTAGACAGGACAGGGGATGGCTACACCTTC | CASSLDRTGDGYTF
TRBJ1-1 | - | - | TRBV5-1 | TGCGCCAGCAGCCCCCAGGGGAACACTGAAGCTTTCTTT | CASSPQGNTEAFF
TRBJ2-3 | - | TRBD2 | TRBV11-3 | TGTGCCAGCAGCCCGGGGACTAGCGGGTACACAGATACGCAGTATTTT | CASSPGTSGYTDTQYF
TRBJ1-6 | - | TRBD1 | TRBV7-2 | TGTGCCAGCAGCTGGACAGGTGATAATTCACCCCTCCACTTT | CASSWTGDNSPLHF